The 8 T cell receptor beta chains below come from one sample, sequenced in a study of control samples from healthy donors and cancer patients. Measured with immunoSEQ multiplex PCR; TCRdb has only the in-frame clones, and not every one. The table includes 57,000 or so clones, 94% detected once. Material: blood. These receptor sequences come from a man aged 25-45 years in good health.

The V call is TRBV6-1, the J call TRBJ1-6, with D possibly TRBD1 on 5 matching bases. Germline CDR1 MNHNS, CDR2 SASEGT. The CDR3 covers 18 residues. Trimming cost V 1 base and J 7 bases, with 20 bases left between them. The CDR3 DNA is TGTGCCAGCAGTGAAGTCCATATATCAGGGTCGAGCAATTCACCCCTCCACTTT. This sequence encodes CASSEVHISGSSNSPLHF.

The CDR3 DNA reads TGTGCCAGCAGCGATTACAAGGGGGCTGGAAACACCATATATTTT. Translation: CASSDYKGAGNTIYF. V usage is TRBV5-4 and J usage is TRBJ1-3, with D maybe TRBD1 (6 bases). Between the trimmed V and J ends, which lost 4 bases and 2 bases, there was a span of 13 bases. This CDR3 is 15 amino acids long. CDR1 is SGHNT and CDR2 is YYREEE in the germline V gene (reference sequence).

The chain combines TRBV19 with TRBJ1-2; TRBD1 agrees at 12 bases. Germline V gene data show CDR1 as LNHDA and CDR2 as SQIVND (reference sequence). The junction had 4 bases not matched to a gene; V was cut back by 9 bases and J by 2 bases. The CDR3 is made up of 14 amino acids. CDR3 coding DNA: TGTGCCAGCCGGGACAGGGGGCTCAACTATGGCTACACCTTC. It yields the protein CASRDRGLNYGYTF.

The J gene is TRBJ2-6, the V gene TRBV7-8; 8 bases fit TRBD2. Trimming took 11 bases from V and 0 from J; bases not matched to a gene: 3. The CDR3 has 14 residues. Germline lookup yields CDR1 SGHVS and CDR2 FQNEAQ. CDR3 amino acids: CAVAGRSGANVLTF. DNA of the CDR3: TGTGCCGTAGCGGGACGCTCTGGGGCCAACGTCCTGACTTTC.

The V call is TRBV6-5, the J call TRBJ1-1, with a weak D call TRBD1 (6 bases). CDR3 length: 13 amino acids. Trimming shortened V by 4 bases and J by 2 bases, and 8 bases separated the two germline ends. Per germline, CDR1 MNHEY and CDR2 SVGAGI. The CDR3 loop is CASSSGTNTEAFF. CDR3 sequence (DNA): TGTGCCAGCAGTTCAGGGACAAACACTGAAGCTTTCTTT.

This clone was found once. The V call is TRBV30, the J call TRBJ2-3; D perhaps matches TRBD2 (7 bases). Germline CDR1 and CDR2: GTSNPN and SVGIG (reference sequence). Deletions cut 3 bases from V and 4 bases from J, with 14 bases between. This CDR3 contains 14 residues. This chain's CDR3 is CAWSSGGRADTQYF. CDR3 in DNA: TGTGCCTGGAGCTCGGGGGGCCGAGCAGATACGCAGTATTTT.

This sequence joins TRBV11-2 and TRBJ1-2; D might be TRBD1 (6 bases). V shed 3 bases and J shed 4 bases, with 9 bases lying between them. Germline-derived CDR1 and CDR2 are SGHAT and FQNNGV. The CDR3 runs to 13 residues. CDR3 DNA sequence: TGTGCCAGCAGCTTGGACAGTAGCTATGGCTACACCTTC. Translated: CASSLDSSYGYTF.

V and J are TRBV5-1 and TRBJ1-1; D is ambiguous. Trimming took 4 bases from V and 5 from J, leaving 18 bases between them. Germline V lookup: CDR1 SGHRS, CDR2 YFSETQ. CDR3 size: 15 residues. The CDR3 is CASSDPERSGTEAFF. Written as DNA, the CDR3 is TGCGCCAGCAGCGACCCTGAAAGAAGCGGGACTGAAGCTTTCTTT.